The next 30 T cell receptor beta chains were all read from a single sample in a study of blood T cell repertoires in COVID-19. Profiled with immunoSEQ multiplex PCR; TCRdb holds only in-frame clones, not every one. The data show 300,000 to 400,000 clones, with around 85% seen just once and roughly 4.2% held by the top ten. The material sequenced was PBMCs or T cells enriched from blood (not recorded which). Every receptor here comes from a middle-aged woman with acute COVID-19.

This clone was picked up one time. At one of its ends the junction is not consistent with the germline gene, which may arise from a read error. The chain has TRBV10-3 and TRBJ2-1; TRBD2 might be the D (6 bases). CDR1 is ENHRY and CDR2 is SYGVKD in the germline V gene. The CDR3 is made up of 13 amino acids. DNA for the CDR3: TGTGCCATCAGCCGGGACTCCGACAATGAGCAGTTCTTC. Translated, it gives CAISRDSDNEQFF.

This chain connects TRBV28 to TRBJ2-1; no clear D gene. Per germline, CDR1 MDHEN and CDR2 SYDVKM. This CDR3 comprises 16 residues. Deletions cut 7 bases from V and 0 bases from J, with 16 bases between. CDR3 coding DNA: TGTGCCAGCACCACTGCCGGGTGGAGCTCCTACAATGAGCAGTTCTTC. Translating it yields CASTTAGWSSYNEQFF.

This sequence joins TRBV11-2 and TRBJ2-7, with D tentatively TRBD2 (6 bases). Deletions cut 3 bases from V and 4 bases from J, with 10 bases between. Germline CDR1 reads SGHAT; CDR2 reads FQNNGV. The CDR3 consists of 13 residues. The CDR3 region is CASSFRTNYEQYF. In DNA form, the CDR3 reads TGTGCCAGCAGCTTCCGGACTAATTACGAGCAGTACTTC.

This rearrangement joins TRBV11-2 to TRBJ1-4, with D unclear. V was shortened by 5 bases and J by 5 bases, with 18 bases between the two germline ends. Germline CDR1 and CDR2: SGHAT and FQNNGV. The CDR3 runs to 16 residues. The CDR3 coding sequence is TGTGCCAGCAGCCCCAATTGGCGGCGGAAAAATGAAAAACTGTTTTTT. Its protein is CASSPNWRRKNEKLFF.

This chain uses TRBV9 with TRBJ2-3, with unresolved D. Deletions cut 0 bases from V and 2 bases from J, with 7 bases between. The CDR3 runs 14 residues. Germline V gene data show CDR1 as SGDLS and CDR2 as YYNGEE. CDR3 in amino acids: CASSVVASTDTQYF. CDR3 bases: TGTGCCAGCAGCGTAGTAGCATCCACAGATACGCAGTATTTT.

The CDR3, as DNA: TGTGCCATCAGTGAGTGGCTGGGACAGGGTGCCACCGGGGAGCTGTTTTTT. Protein: CAISEWLGQGATGELFF. The V and J genes are TRBV10-3 and TRBJ2-2, with 9 bases identical to TRBD1. Germline CDR1 ENHRY, CDR2 SYGVKD. V lost 1 base, J lost 4 bases, and 7 bases stayed unmatched. CDR3 size: 17 residues.

The V gene is TRBV7-8, the J gene TRBJ2-5; no reliable D call. The germline V gene has CDR1 SGHVS and CDR2 FQNEAQ. The V end lost 2 bases, the J end lost 5 bases, and 12 bases lay between the germline ends. The CDR3 consists of 14 residues. CDR3 coding DNA: TGTGCCAGCAGCTTAATAAACCTGAGGGAGACCCAGTACTTC. Amino acids: CASSLINLRETQYF.

This chain joins TRBV5-4 and TRBJ1-4; the D gene is possibly TRBD1 (6 bases). This CDR3 has 15 residues. The V end lost 1 base, the J end lost 4 bases, and 11 bases lay between the germline ends. Germline CDR1 reads SGHNT; CDR2 reads YYREEE (reference sequence). The CDR3 loop reads CASSLSAGVNEKLFF. DNA of the CDR3: TGTGCCAGCAGCTTGTCGGCAGGGGTTAATGAAAAACTGTTTTTT.

The rearrangement uses TRBV4-1 and TRBJ2-7; TRBD2 agrees at 9 bases. The V and J ends lost 3 bases and 3 bases, in that order; junction bases with no gene match: 12. Germline V CDR1 and CDR2: MGHRA, YSYEKL. The CDR3 sequence is 17 residues long. The CDR3 DNA is TGCGCCAGCAGCCAGACGCCGCGGGGGGGGAATCGCTACGAGCAGTACTTC. Protein product: CASSQTPRGGNRYEQYF.

This rearrangement joins TRBV6-5 to TRBJ2-3; 7 bases map to TRBD2. The CDR3 length is 15 residues. Per the germline V gene, CDR1 is MNHEY and CDR2 is SVGAGI. Trimming at V came to 8 bases and at J to 3 bases, leaving 11 bases not matched to a gene. The CDR3 DNA is TGTGCCAGCGCCCGCAGCGGGGTGGTGACAGATACGCAGTATTTT. It encodes CASARSGVVTDTQYF.

The gene calls are TRBV4-2 and TRBJ2-1, with D uncertain. Germline V CDR1 and CDR2: LGHNA, YNFKEQ. With 1 base removed from V and 0 bases from J, the gap between germline ends came to 7 bases. The CDR3 contains 15 residues. This chain's CDR3 is CASSQGSLSYNEQFF. CDR3 nucleotide sequence: TGTGCCAGCAGCCAAGGTAGCCTCTCCTACAATGAGCAGTTCTTC.

In the case of this clone: One end of the junction varies from germline; a read error may be responsible. The chain joins TRBV6-4 to TRBJ1-1; D is perhaps TRBD1 (5 bases). The CDR3 length is 12 residues. Germline V gene sequence: CDR1 MRHNA, CDR2 SNTAGT. CDR3 protein: CASSDSRHGRVF. The CDR3 region has the DNA TGTGCCAGCAGTGACTCCAGGCATGGCAGGGTCTTT.

The chain recombines TRBV28 with TRBJ2-7; TRBD2 matches 7 bases. CDR3 size: 15 residues. V trimming: 1 base; J trimming: 1 base; junction bases outside the gene matches: 4. Looked up from germline, CDR1 is MDHEN and CDR2 is SYDVKM. The chain's CDR3 is CASSLYLRGSYEQYF. CDR3 in DNA: TGTGCCAGCAGTTTATATCTGCGGGGGTCCTACGAGCAGTACTTC.

The V and J genes are TRBV12-2 and TRBJ2-1; the table's D call, TRBD2, has no DNA check behind it. TRBV12-2 is shown as a pseudogene. This CDR3 comprises 17 residues. CDR3: CASRSKPTREGYNEQFF. CDR3 in DNA: TGTGCAAGTCGCTCCAAACCAACCCGGGAAGGTTACAATGAGCAGTTCTTC.

This sequence joins TRBV20-1 and TRBJ2-7, with D perhaps matching TRBD2 (5 bases). Trimming shortened V by 3 bases and J by 6 bases, and 15 bases separated the two germline ends. This CDR3 has 13 amino acids. Germline V gene sequence: CDR1 DFQATT, CDR2 SNEGSKA (reference sequence). CDR3 region: CSASSGFLREQYF. The CDR3 DNA follows: TGCAGTGCTAGTTCGGGGTTCCTCCGCGAGCAGTACTTC.

This rearrangement joins TRBV5-4 to TRBJ1-2; D ambiguous. CDR3 length: 13 amino acids. Per the germline V gene, CDR1 is SGHNT and CDR2 is YYREEE (reference sequence). The germline V and J ends were trimmed by 8 bases and 2 bases, with 13 bases remaining between them. The chain's CDR3 is CASQLDTNYGYTF. The DNA of the CDR3 is TGTGCCAGTCAGCTTGACACCAACTATGGCTACACCTTC.

J is TRBJ2-5 and V is TRBV4-1, with 11 bases matching TRBD2. This CDR3 contains 17 residues. Per germline, CDR1 MGHRA and CDR2 YSYEKL. The trim removed 2 bases at V and 1 base at J, leaving 6 bases unmatched. In DNA form, the CDR3 reads TGCGCCAGCAGCCAATCTACTAGCGGGAGTCTCCAAGAGACCCAGTACTTC. This codes for CASSQSTSGSLQETQYF.

This clone was counted a single time. The V call is TRBV7-2, the J call TRBJ2-1, with 14 bases lining up with TRBD2. Germline V lookup: CDR1 SGHTA, CDR2 FQGNSA. The CDR3 is 14 residues long. Trimming removed 3 bases from V and 9 bases from J; junction bases left unmatched: 1. Here the CDR3 reads CASSFGLAGGEQFF. The DNA of the CDR3 is TGTGCCAGCAGCTTCGGACTAGCGGGAGGTGAGCAGTTCTTC.

This CDR3 reads CASSDRGNTEAFF. CDR3 coding DNA: TGCGCCAGCAGCGACAGGGGGAACACTGAAGCTTTCTTT. The chain links TRBV5-1 to TRBJ1-1; 8 bases fit TRBD1. V shed 4 bases and J 1 base; nucleotides not matched to a gene: 0. CDR1 SGHRS and CDR2 YFSETQ come from the germline V gene. The CDR3 contains 13 residues.

V usage is TRBV11-3 and J usage is TRBJ2-7, with D perhaps matching TRBD1 (6 bases). CDR1 SGHNT and CDR2 YENEEA come from the germline V gene. This CDR3 region has 14 residues. Deletions cut 5 bases from V and 1 base from J, with 12 bases between. This CDR3 is CASSSTQGSYEQYF. The CDR3 nucleotides read TGTGCCAGCAGCAGTACACAGGGATCCTACGAGCAGTACTTC.

V and J are TRBV6-5 and TRBJ2-3; no reliable D call. The CDR3 is 14 residues long. Trimming took 0 bases from V and 3 from J, leaving 7 bases between them. Germline loops: CDR1 MNHEY, CDR2 SVGAGI. The CDR3 here is CASSYSLQTDTQYF. CDR3 bases: TGTGCCAGCAGTTACTCTCTTCAGACAGATACGCAGTATTTT.

This clone was seen more than once but under ten times. The V and J genes are TRBV7-9 and TRBJ2-1; D is unclear. V shed 5 bases and J shed 7 bases, with 9 bases lying between them. The CDR3 has 12 residues. Germline V CDR1 and CDR2: SEHNR, FQNEAQ (reference sequence). The CDR3 sequence: CASSPQVNEQFF. CDR3 sequence (DNA): TGTGCCAGCAGCCCTCAGGTAAATGAGCAGTTCTTC.

The chain links TRBV19 to TRBJ2-7; 7 bases match TRBD1. The V segment lost 6 bases and the J segment 2 bases; nucleotides outside the gene matches: 4. From germline, CDR1 is LNHDA and CDR2 SQIVND (reference sequence). The CDR3 extends over 13 amino acids. CDR3 in amino acids: CASRGDRAYEQYF. In DNA form, the CDR3 reads TGTGCCAGTAGAGGGGACAGAGCCTACGAGCAGTACTTC. The whole variable domain, filled in from reference TRBV19 and TRBJ2-7, reads DGGITQSPKYLFRKEGQNVTLSCEQNLNHDAMYWYRQDPGQGLRLIYYSQIVNDFQKGDIAEGYSVSREKKESFPLTVTSAQKNPTAFYLCASRGDRAYEQYFGPGTRLTVT.

The rearrangement links TRBV2 to TRBJ2-7; 9 bases fit TRBD1. This CDR3 is built from 15 residues. After removal of 4 bases from V and 3 bases from J, the junction contained 7 bases not matched to a gene. Germline loops: CDR1 SNHLY, CDR2 FYNNEI. CDR3 loop: CASSGTGTGIYEQYF. The CDR3 nucleotides read TGTGCCAGCAGTGGTACCGGGACAGGGATCTACGAGCAGTACTTC.

The rearrangement links TRBV18 to TRBJ1-5; the D gene is possibly TRBD1 (5 bases). Trimming took 5 bases from V and 6 from J, leaving 20 bases between them. The CDR3 sequence is 16 residues long. Germline-derived CDR1 and CDR2 are KGHSH and LQKENI. For the CDR3, the DNA is TGTGCCAGCTCAAAGTCAGGCGGCGCGGGGGGTCAGCCCCAGCATTTT. Translated, it gives CASSKSGGAGGQPQHF.

The CDR3 DNA reads TGCAGCGTTGAACGACAGAGCACAGATACGCAGTATTTT. This codes for CSVERQSTDTQYF. The chain joins TRBV29-1 to TRBJ2-3; possible D gene TRBD1, 5 bases. This CDR3 contains 13 residues. Germline V gives CDR1 SQVTM, CDR2 ANQGSEA. V lost 2 bases to trimming and J lost 0 bases, with 6 bases between them.

V and J are TRBV14 and TRBJ2-5; D gene unclear. The CDR3 has 12 amino acids. The ends were cut back, 2 bases at V and 4 bases at J, with 5 bases in the middle. CDR1 is SGHDN, CDR2 FVKESK, per germline. The CDR3 coding sequence is TGTGCCAGCAGCCAATATTTAGAGACCCAGTACTTC. Residues: CASSQYLETQYF.

V is TRBV6-5 and J is TRBJ1-1; no firm D call. Germline V gene data show CDR1 as MNHEY and CDR2 as SVGAGI. This CDR3 has 15 amino acids. Trimming left V 0 bases short and J 7 bases short, with 15 bases between. CDR3 nucleotides: TGTGCCAGCAGTTACTCGAGCCAGCGAGTAGTTGAAGCTTTCTTT. Translated: CASSYSSQRVVEAFF.

The rearrangement uses TRBV9 and TRBJ2-3; TRBD1 might be the D (6 bases). The CDR3 length is 16 residues. The V gene lost 0 bases and the J gene lost 1 base, with 12 bases spanning the gap. Germline V gene data show CDR1 as SGDLS and CDR2 as YYNGEE. The DNA for the CDR3 is TGTGCCAGCAGCGTAGCTTGGGGGCAGGGCACAGATACGCAGTATTTT. This encodes CASSVAWGQGTDTQYF.

The chain carries TRBV29-1 and TRBJ2-3; 8 nucleotides match TRBD1. After removal of 6 bases from V and 0 bases from J, the junction contained 8 bases not matched to a gene. The CDR3 is 15 amino acids. Germline V gene data show CDR1 as SQVTM and CDR2 as ANQGSEA. In DNA, the CDR3 is TGCAGCGTGGCCCAGGGGGCGGCCAGCACAGATACGCAGTATTTT. Translated: CSVAQGAASTDTQYF.